This TCR beta chain originates from a study of human T cells and chemical hapten exposure. About this clonotype itself: The antigen remains unidentified.

This sample's time point: pre-sensitization, week 0. Specified treatment: therapeutic diphenylcyclopropenone sensitization with weekly scalp DPC. Staff drew blood before applying each patch test. V lost 4 bases, J lost 4 bases, and 17 bases lay in between. The V gene's germline CDR1 is MNHNY and CDR2 SVGAGI (reference sequence). The CDR3 consists of 16 residues. Per the original methods: Across samples, TCR counts had a median of about 92,000 and ranged from roughly 20,000 to 690,600. TCRdb independently ran MiXCR on the RACE reads; one entry per CDR3 protein. The V and J calls reflect TCRdb's pipeline rather than the authors' work. The sample yields about 98,000 distinct CDR3 sequences, more than 10% seen once. Regarding the study as a whole: Donors in the study had alopecia, meaning their immune response may differ from healthy people's.

The specimen was whole blood, collected in connection with sensitization to the hapten diphenylcyclopropenone (DPC). The genes are TRBV6-6 and TRBJ1-5; D gene uncertain. The TCR was taken from an older woman with alopecia areata. Some clones in this sample may be carry-over from other donors' samples. CDR3 nucleotides: TGTGCCAGCAGTTCCCTTCCCGGGCGGAAAAATCAGCCCCAGCATTTT. It specifies CASSSLPGRKNQPQHF.